A single sample gave rise to the 17 T cell receptor beta chains below, sequenced in a study of blood T cell repertoires in COVID-19. Generated by immunoSEQ multiplex PCR, the TCRdb table keeps only in-frame clones and is missing some. The profile shows nearly 200,000 clones, about 83% of them singletons. Sequenced material: peripheral blood. All receptors come from a woman aged 70-85 years with active or convalescent COVID-19.

The CDR3 DNA reads as TGCAGCGCGGGGACAGGCTTCTACGAGCAGTACTTC. It yields the protein CSAGTGFYEQYF. The rearrangement joins TRBV29-1 to TRBJ2-7, with 8 nucleotides matching TRBD1. Germline CDR1 and CDR2: SQVTM and ANQGSEA. The CDR3 totals 12 residues. Germline trimming cut 7 bases from V and 3 bases from J; bases unmatched to any gene: 5.

The chain is built from TRBV19 and TRBJ1-1, with D unclear. The V gene lost 4 bases and the J gene lost 1 base, with 7 bases spanning the gap. The CDR3 is made up of 13 amino acids. Per the germline V gene, CDR1 is LNHDA and CDR2 is SQIVND (reference sequence). CDR3 coding DNA: TGTGCCAGTAGTAGACGGGAGAACACTGAAGCTTTCTTT. Translated: CASSRRENTEAFF. Variable domain in full (rest from reference TRBV19 and TRBJ1-1): DGGITQSPKYLFRKEGQNVTLSCEQNLNHDAMYWYRQDPGQGLRLIYYSQIVNDFQKGDIAEGYSVSREKKESFPLTVTSAQKNPTAFYLCASSRRENTEAFFGQGTRLTVV.

The genes are TRBV5-1 and TRBJ2-5, with TRBD2 identical over 12 bases. V shed 4 bases and J 5 bases; nucleotides not matched to a gene: 6. CDR1 and CDR2 (germline): SGHRS, YFSETQ. This CDR3 spans 15 amino acids. Here the CDR3 reads CASSILGTSGETQYF. CDR3 nucleotides: TGCGCCAGCAGCATACTCGGGACTAGCGGGGAGACCCAGTACTTC.

The chain couples TRBV21-1 to TRBJ2-1; the table's D gene call, TRBD2, was not cross checked with the DNA. TRBV21-1 is termed a pseudogene. CDR3 length: 18 amino acids. The CDR3 DNA reads TGTGCCAGCAGCCGCCGCGGGAGAGCGGAGGGAACCTACAATGAGCAGTTCTTC. Residues: CASSRRGRAEGTYNEQFF.

The chain joins TRBV28 to TRBJ1-5; D gene ambiguous. This CDR3 region has 13 residues. V shed 2 bases and J shed 9 bases, with 11 bases lying between them. CDR1 and CDR2 from the germline V gene are MDHEN and SYDVKM. The CDR3 DNA is TGTGCCAGCAGTTTAGACACCCGGGGGCCCCAGCATTTT. It is translated as CASSLDTRGPQHF.

The rearrangement uses TRBV28 and TRBJ2-7; 9 nucleotides match TRBD2. Per the germline V gene, CDR1 is MDHEN and CDR2 is SYDVKM. CDR3 length: 21 residues. V gave up 3 bases and J gave up 0 bases; unmatched junction bases: 21. The CDR3 loop reads CASSFPSKGSGSMKSSYEQYF. The CDR3 bases are TGTGCCAGCAGTTTTCCCAGTAAGGGTAGCGGGAGTATGAAGAGCTCCTACGAGCAGTACTTC.

The chain recombines TRBV19 with TRBJ2-1; 8 bases are shared with TRBD2. Germline V CDR1 and CDR2: LNHDA, SQIVND (reference sequence). J was trimmed by 2 bases and V by 5 bases; bases with no gene match: 5. CDR3 length: 15 amino acids. The CDR3 loop reads CASSQLADAYNEQFF. In DNA, the CDR3 is TGTGCCAGTAGTCAACTAGCGGACGCCTACAATGAGCAGTTCTTC.

This clone was counted a single time. The V and J genes are TRBV6-7 and TRBJ2-3; tentatively, D is TRBD1 (6 bases). TRBV6-7 is an ORF, and what it does is uncertain. The CDR3 runs 17 residues. The germline V and J ends were trimmed by 6 bases and 3 bases, with 22 bases remaining between them. This CDR3 reads CASRLTTGTLLTDTQYF. The CDR3 coding sequence is TGTGCCAGCAGACTCACGACAGGTACCCTTCTGACAGATACGCAGTATTTT.

The chain joins TRBV12-3 or TRBV12-4 to TRBJ1-1; D remains unclear. Trimming shortened V by 1 base and J by 7 bases, and 10 bases separated the two germline ends. The CDR3 sequence is 13 residues long. CDR3: CASSLGKTIEAFF. The CDR3 DNA reads as TGTGCCAGCAGTTTAGGGAAGACTATTGAAGCTTTCTTT.

The chain has TRBV9 and TRBJ1-4; 7 bases align to TRBD1. Trimming at V came to 3 bases and at J to 2 bases, leaving 1 base not matched to a gene. Per the germline V gene, CDR1 is SGDLS and CDR2 is YYNGEE. CDR3 length: 14 amino acids. CDR3 residues: CASSEGQTNEKLFF. CDR3 DNA sequence: TGTGCCAGCAGCGAGGGACAGACTAATGAAAAACTGTTTTTT.

The chain joins TRBV9 to TRBJ2-3; 14 bases line up with TRBD2. CDR3 length: 16 residues. The germline gives CDR1 SGDLS, CDR2 YYNGEE. The ends lost 4 bases at V and 5 bases at J; junction bases unmatched: 6. The chain's CDR3 is CASSPGTSGGLDTQYF. The CDR3 DNA follows: TGTGCCAGCAGCCCAGGGACTAGCGGGGGCTTAGATACGCAGTATTTT. The entire variable domain, with the rest obtained from reference TRBV9 and TRBJ2-3, is as follows: DSGVTQTPKHLITATGQRVTLRCSPRSGDLSVYWYQQSLDQGLQFLIQYYNGEERAKGNILERFSAQQFPDLHSELNLSSLELGDSALYFCASSPGTSGGLDTQYFGPGTRLTVL.

The CDR3 loop is CASSLGREGRTYNEQFF. The CDR3 DNA is TGTGCCAGCAGCCTAGGGAGGGAGGGCCGAACCTACAATGAGCAGTTCTTC. This chain joins TRBV9 and TRBJ2-1, with 7 bases that match TRBD2. Germline-derived CDR1 and CDR2 are SGDLS and YYNGEE. The J segment lost 2 bases and the V segment lost 4 bases, leaving 12 bases of the junction unmatched. The CDR3 length is 17 residues. Together with reference TRBV9 and TRBJ2-1, the CDR3 gives the full variable domain: DSGVTQTPKHLITATGQRVTLRCSPRSGDLSVYWYQQSLDQGLQFLIQYYNGEERAKGNILERFSAQQFPDLHSELNLSSLELGDSALYFCASSLGREGRTYNEQFFGPGTRLTVL.

This chain uses TRBV3-1 (or the pseudogene TRBV3-2) with TRBJ2-3; 8 bases fit TRBD1. Germline assignment: CDR1 LGHDT and CDR2 YNNKEL (reference sequence). Germline trimming cut 2 bases from V and 7 bases from J; bases unmatched to any gene: 14. The CDR3 length is 17 residues. Here the CDR3 DNA reads TGTGCCAGCAGCCAAAGGGGCGGGACAGGCTCGGAGAATACGCAGTATTTT. This sequence encodes CASSQRGGTGSENTQYF.

The chain couples TRBV24-1 to TRBJ1-1; D gene uncertain. Germline CDR1 and CDR2: KGHDR and SFDVKD. The CDR3 loop spans 13 amino acids. Trimming stripped 3 bases from V and 1 base from J, with 5 bases between. CDR3 DNA: TGTGCCACCAGTGATGGCGGGAACACTGAAGCTTTCTTT. This gives the protein CATSDGGNTEAFF.

V and J are TRBV3-1 (or the pseudogene TRBV3-2) and TRBJ2-7; 8 nucleotides line up with TRBD1. The CDR3 sequence is 14 residues long. Per the germline V gene, CDR1 is LGHDT and CDR2 is YNNKEL (reference sequence). The junction had 3 bases not matched to a gene; V was cut back by 2 bases and J by 3 bases. The CDR3 bases are TGTGCCAGCAGCCAACCCGGGACAGGCTACGAGCAGTACTTC. Translating it yields CASSQPGTGYEQYF.

The chain carries TRBV3-1 (or the pseudogene TRBV3-2) and TRBJ2-5; 9 bases align to TRBD2. The germline CDR1 and CDR2 sequences are LGHDT and YNNKEL (reference sequence). This CDR3 spans 20 amino acids. Trimming took 0 bases from V and 5 from J; bases not matched to a gene: 19. CDR3 region: CASSQEESFLSGSGVETQYF. In nucleotides, the CDR3 is TGTGCCAGCAGCCAAGAGGAGAGCTTCCTTAGCGGGAGCGGAGTGGAGACCCAGTACTTC.

The chain combines TRBV11-2 with TRBJ2-7; D uncertain. V dropped 3 bases and J dropped 0 bases, with 9 bases sitting between them. CDR1 is SGHAT and CDR2 is FQNNGV in the germline V gene. The CDR3 loop spans 14 amino acids. CDR3 DNA: TGTGCCAGCAGCTTCTGGCCTAGCTCCTACGAGCAGTACTTC. Its translation: CASSFWPSSYEQYF.